The rows below give T cell receptor beta chains drawn from one sample of a study of blood T cell repertoires in COVID-19. Produced via immunoSEQ multiplex PCR; TCRdb's table is partial and in-frame only. The data contain over 20,000 clones, around 89% of them singletons. Sequencing used peripheral blood. Receptors were obtained from a man in his 70s with active COVID-19. Each CDR3 is given with its conserved first and last residue. D genes are given only for firm matches. The listing skips clone size in some rows; elsewhere it reads once, few, many or a size class.

NA 15 TRBJ1-2 TRBV19 TRBD1 CASSPRQGASYGYTF TGTGCCAGTAGTCCCCGACAGGGGGCGAGCTATGGCTACACCTTC
NA 13 TRBJ2-5 TRBV18 NA CASSPRREETQYF TGTGCCAGCTCACCCCGTCGAGAAGAGACCCAGTACTTC
NA 18 TRBJ2-3 TRBV5-1 TRBD2 CASSLLWSGGLNTDTQYF TGCGCCAGCAGCTTACTGTGGAGCGGGGGGCTTAACACAGATACGCAGTATTTT
NA 14 TRBJ1-1 TRBV24-1 NA CATSDSRQPTEAFF TGTGCCACCAGTGATTCCCGACAGCCTACTGAAGCTTTCTTT
NA 17 TRBJ2-3 TRBV5-1 TRBD2 CASSLGPLTSGRVTQYF TGCGCCAGCAGCCTAGGCCCACTCACTAGCGGGAGGGTTACGCAGTATTTT
NA 14 TRBJ1-1 TRBV11-2 TRBD1 CASSLRAGGLEAFF TGTGCCAGCAGCTTAAGGGCAGGGGGCCTTGAAGCTTTCTTT
NA 14 TRBJ1-4 TRBV11-3 TRBD1 CASSLQGGSEKLFF TGTGCCAGCAGTCTACAGGGGGGGAGCGAAAAACTGTTTTTT
NA 15 TRBJ1-5 TRBV7-8 NA CASGQGGGANQPQHF TGTGCAAGCGGGCAAGGAGGAGGAGCCAATCAGCCCCAGCATTTT
NA 16 TRBJ2-7 TRBV30 TRBD1 CAWSVTGTGGYYEQYF TGTGCCTGGAGTGTGACAGGGACAGGTGGATATTACGAGCAGTACTTC
NA 20 TRBJ1-1 TRBV2 TRBD1 CASSDLHRIQGVLRNTEAFF TGTGCCAGCAGTGATTTGCACCGTATACAGGGGGTACTGCGGAACACTGAAGCTTTCTTT
NA 13 TRBJ2-7 TRBV10-2 TRBD1 CASRGDRGYKQYF TGCGCCAGCAGGGGGGACAGGGGCTACAAGCAGTACTTC
NA 18 TRBJ2-3 TRBV28 TRBD2 CASSSRRGTSGRTDTQYF TGTGCCAGCAGTAGTCGGCGTGGGACTAGCGGGCGCACAGATACGCAGTATTTT
NA 15 TRBJ1-4 TRBV5-1 NA CASSSTGLLREKLFF TGCGCCAGCAGCTCAACAGGGTTATTACGAGAAAAACTGTTTTTT
NA 15 TRBJ2-5 TRBV7-3 TRBD1 CASSIPGQGTETQYF TGTGCCAGCAGCATACCGGGACAGGGCACGGAGACCCAGTACTTC
NA 16 TRBJ2-5 TRBV7-2 TRBD2 CASSLTGRRGEETQYF TGTGCCAGCAGCTTAACGGGACGACGGGGGGAGGAGACCCAGTACTTC
NA 13 TRBJ2-1 TRBV30 TRBD1 CAWSVGTGVGQFF TGTGCCTGGAGTGTAGGGACAGGGGTAGGGCAGTTCTTC
NA 14 TRBJ1-1 TRBV6-5 NA CASRVGQQHTEAFF TGTGCCAGCAGAGTAGGACAGCAACACACTGAAGCTTTCTTT
NA 13 TRBJ1-1 TRBV30 NA CAWSRQANTEAFF TGTGCCTGGAGTCGACAGGCAAACACTGAAGCTTTCTTT
NA 13 TRBJ1-2 TRBV25-1 TRBD1 CASSDLTGFGYTF TGTGCCAGCAGCGACTTGACAGGGTTTGGCTACACCTTC
NA 15 TRBJ2-2 TRBV4-2 NA CASSLPGQNTGELFF TGTGCCAGCAGCCTGCCGGGACAGAACACCGGGGAGCTGTTTTTT
NA 15 TRBJ2-2 TRBV3-1/TRBV3-2 NA CASSQDLIRTGELFF TGTGCCAGCAGCCAAGATTTAATCCGCACCGGGGAGCTGTTTTTT
NA 14 TRBJ1-2 TRBV18 NA CASSPQADIYGYTF TGTGCCAGCTCACCACAGGCGGATATCTATGGCTACACCTTC
NA 16 TRBJ2-1 TRBV6-2/TRBV6-3 TRBD2 CASSYSGAGVPNEQFF TGTGCCAGCAGTTACTCGGGAGCGGGAGTTCCCAATGAGCAGTTCTTC
once 13 TRBJ1-1 TRBV7-8 NA CASSPGMNTEAFF TGTGCCAGCAGCCCGGGGATGAACACTGAAGCTTTCTTT
NA 13 TRBJ2-5 TRBV19 NA CASSIDRQETQYF TGTGCCAGTAGTATAGACAGGCAAGAGACCCAGTACTTC
NA 16 TRBJ2-1 TRBV5-1 TRBD1 CASSLMPPDRDNEQFF TGCGCCAGCAGCTTGATGCCCCCTGACAGGGACAATGAGCAGTTCTTC
NA 15 TRBJ2-3 TRBV11-1 NA CASSLRTTGGNTQYF TGTGCCAGCAGCTTAAGGACGACCGGAGGGAATACGCAGTATTTT
NA 15 TRBJ1-5 TRBV2 TRBD1 CASSLDRGGNQPQHF TGTGCCAGCAGCCTTGACAGGGGCGGCAATCAGCCCCAGCATTTT
NA 15 TRBJ2-7 TRBV2 TRBD1 CASSATGTGSYEQYF TGTGCCAGCAGTGCTACCGGGACAGGGTCCTACGAGCAGTACTTC
NA 15 TRBJ2-5 TRBV7-2 NA CASSPQQGFQETQYF TGTGCCAGCAGCCCCCAACAGGGATTCCAAGAGACCCAGTACTTC
NA 12 TRBJ2-7 TRBV11-3 TRBD1 CASSARDRGRLF TGTGCCAGCAGCGCTCGGGACAGGGGGCGTCTCTTC
NA 19 TRBJ2-3 TRBV5-6 NA CASSRWGQKRVEGTDTQYF TGTGCCAGCAGCCGGTGGGGTCAGAAGCGGGTGGAGGGCACAGATACGCAGTATTTT
NA 14 TRBJ2-2 TRBV9 TRBD1 CASSRTGNSGELFF TGTGCCAGCAGCAGGACAGGGAACTCCGGGGAGCTGTTTTTT
NA 14 TRBJ2-7 TRBV2 NA CASSRQPRGYEQYF TGTGCCAGCAGTCGACAGCCTCGTGGCTACGAGCAGTACTTC
NA 15 TRBJ2-1 TRBV5-1 NA CASGRGARSYNEQFF TGCGCCAGCGGCCGGGGGGCGAGATCCTACAATGAGCAGTTCTTC
NA 15 TRBJ1-2 TRBV6-6 NA CASSYSAGANYGYTF TGTGCCAGCAGTTACTCGGCCGGAGCTAACTATGGCTACACCTTC